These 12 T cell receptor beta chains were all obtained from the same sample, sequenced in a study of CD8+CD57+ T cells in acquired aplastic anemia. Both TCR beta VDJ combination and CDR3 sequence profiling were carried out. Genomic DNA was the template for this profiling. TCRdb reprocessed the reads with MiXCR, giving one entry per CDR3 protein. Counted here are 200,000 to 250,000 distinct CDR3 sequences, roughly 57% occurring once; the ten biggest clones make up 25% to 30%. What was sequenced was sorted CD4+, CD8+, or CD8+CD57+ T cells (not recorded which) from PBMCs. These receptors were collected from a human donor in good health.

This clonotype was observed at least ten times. The CDR3 DNA is TGCAGTGCCGCCGGCCGGGACAGGGTGAATGAGCAGTTCTTC. It translates to CSAAGRDRVNEQFF. The chain is built from TRBV20-1 and TRBJ2-1, with TRBD1 matching over 9 bases. Germline CDR1 DFQATT, CDR2 SNEGSKA (reference sequence). This CDR3 region has 14 residues. V was pared by 6 bases and J by 7 bases, with 10 bases of the junction left unmatched.

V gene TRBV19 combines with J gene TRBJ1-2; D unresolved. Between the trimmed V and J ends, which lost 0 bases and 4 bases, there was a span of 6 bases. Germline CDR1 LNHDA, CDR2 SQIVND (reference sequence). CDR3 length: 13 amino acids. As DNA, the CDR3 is TGTGCCAGTAGTATAGACCAGTTCTATGGCTACACCTTC. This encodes CASSIDQFYGYTF.

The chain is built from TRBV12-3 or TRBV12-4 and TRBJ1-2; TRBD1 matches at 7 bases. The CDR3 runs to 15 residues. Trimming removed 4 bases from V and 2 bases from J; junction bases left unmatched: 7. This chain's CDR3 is CASSWEGGANYGYTF. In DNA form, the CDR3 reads TGTGCCAGCAGTTGGGAAGGGGGCGCGAACTATGGCTACACCTTC.

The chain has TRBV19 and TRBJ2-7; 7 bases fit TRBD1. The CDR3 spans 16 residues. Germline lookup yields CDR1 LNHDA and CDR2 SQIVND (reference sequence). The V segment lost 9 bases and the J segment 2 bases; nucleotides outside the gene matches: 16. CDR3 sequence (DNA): TGTGCCAGCGCGGCAATAAGGGACAGCTCTACCTACGAGCAGTACTTC. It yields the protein CASAAIRDSSTYEQYF.

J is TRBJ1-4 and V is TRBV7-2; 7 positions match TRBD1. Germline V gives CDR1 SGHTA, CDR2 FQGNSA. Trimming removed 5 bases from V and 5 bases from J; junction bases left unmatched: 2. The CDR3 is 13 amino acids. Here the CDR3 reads CASSRGQNEKLFF. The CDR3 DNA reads TGTGCCAGCAGCCGGGGACAGAATGAAAAACTGTTTTTT.

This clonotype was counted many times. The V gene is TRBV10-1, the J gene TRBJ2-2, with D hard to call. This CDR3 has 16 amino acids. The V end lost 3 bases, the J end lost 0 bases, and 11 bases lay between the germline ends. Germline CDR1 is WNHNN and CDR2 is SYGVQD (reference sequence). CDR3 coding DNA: TGCGCCAGCAGTGACAGTTCCCGCTCGAACACCGGGGAGCTGTTTTTT. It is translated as CASSDSSRSNTGELFF.

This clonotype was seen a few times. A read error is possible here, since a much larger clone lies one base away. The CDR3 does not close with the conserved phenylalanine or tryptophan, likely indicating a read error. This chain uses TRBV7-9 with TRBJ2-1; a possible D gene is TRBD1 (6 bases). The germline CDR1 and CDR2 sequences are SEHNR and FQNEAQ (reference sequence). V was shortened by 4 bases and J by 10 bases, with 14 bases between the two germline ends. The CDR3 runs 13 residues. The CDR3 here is CASSSYREEEQFV. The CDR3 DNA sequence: TGTGCCAGCAGCTCCTACAGGGAAGAAGAGCAGTTCGTC.

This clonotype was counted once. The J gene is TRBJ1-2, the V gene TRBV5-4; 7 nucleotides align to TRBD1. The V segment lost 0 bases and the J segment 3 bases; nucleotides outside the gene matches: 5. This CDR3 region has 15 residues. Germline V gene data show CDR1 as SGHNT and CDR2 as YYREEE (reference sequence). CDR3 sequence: CASSLASQGDYGYTF. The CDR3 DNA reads TGTGCCAGCAGCTTGGCTTCCCAGGGGGACTATGGCTACACCTTC.

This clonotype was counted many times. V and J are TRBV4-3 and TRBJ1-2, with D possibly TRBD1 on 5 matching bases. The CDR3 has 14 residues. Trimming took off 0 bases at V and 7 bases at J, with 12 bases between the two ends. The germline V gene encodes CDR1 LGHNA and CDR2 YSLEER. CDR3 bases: TGCGCCAGCAGCCAAGATGGGGGGTTTGGTGGCTACACCTTC. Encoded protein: CASSQDGGFGGYTF.

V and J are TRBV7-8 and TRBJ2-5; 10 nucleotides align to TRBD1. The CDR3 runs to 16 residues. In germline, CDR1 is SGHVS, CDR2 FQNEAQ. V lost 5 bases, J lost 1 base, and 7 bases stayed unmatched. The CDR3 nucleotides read TGTGCCAGCAGCCATCCCGGGACAGGGGTCCAAGAGACCCAGTACTTC. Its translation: CASSHPGTGVQETQYF.

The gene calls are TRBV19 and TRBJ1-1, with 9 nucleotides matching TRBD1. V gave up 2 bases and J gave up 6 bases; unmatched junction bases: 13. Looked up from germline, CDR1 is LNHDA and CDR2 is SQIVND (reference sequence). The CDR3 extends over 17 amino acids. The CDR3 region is CASSITFPGQGGPEAFF. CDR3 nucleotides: TGTGCCAGTAGTATAACTTTTCCGGGACAGGGAGGGCCTGAAGCTTTCTTT. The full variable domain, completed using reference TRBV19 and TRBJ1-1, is DGGITQSPKYLFRKEGQNVTLSCEQNLNHDAMYWYRQDPGQGLRLIYYSQIVNDFQKGDIAEGYSVSREKKESFPLTVTSAQKNPTAFYLCASSITFPGQGGPEAFFGQGTRLTVV.

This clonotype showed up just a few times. The CDR3 reads CASSPVGSGAHYEQYF. CDR3 DNA sequence: TGTGCCAGCAGCCCGGTGGGCAGCGGGGCTCACTACGAGCAGTACTTC. This chain joins TRBV11-1 and TRBJ2-7; TRBD2 aligns across 7 bases. J was trimmed by 3 bases and V by 5 bases; bases with no gene match: 13. CDR3 length: 16 amino acids. In germline, CDR1 is SGHAT, CDR2 FQDESV (reference sequence).